The 27 T cell receptor beta chains reported below all come from one sample, sequenced in a study of cytomegalovirus exposure and HLA in healthy donors. It was with 60 Vbeta and 13 Jbeta primers that the PCR ran. Method: immunoSEQ multiplex PCR; TCRdb's copy keeps in-frame clones and lacks some. The sample consists of roughly 100,000 clones, 65% to 80% of them appearing once. Sequenced material: PBMCs. The receptor set was obtained from a woman under 30 in good health and CMV-seropositive.

J is TRBJ2-1 and V is TRBV19; 12 nucleotides match TRBD2. In germline, CDR1 is LNHDA, CDR2 SQIVND (reference sequence). V lost 5 bases, J lost 6 bases, and 5 bases stayed unmatched. The CDR3 contains 15 residues. CDR3 in amino acids: CASSLAGGKVNEQFF. DNA for the CDR3: TGTGCCAGTAGTCTAGCGGGAGGGAAAGTCAATGAGCAGTTCTTC.

The chain carries TRBV6-6 and TRBJ2-1; D gene unclear. CDR1 MNHNY and CDR2 SVGAGI come from the germline V gene (reference sequence). Deletions cut 3 bases from V and 3 bases from J, with 9 bases between. This CDR3 has 14 amino acids. CDR3 coding DNA: TGTGCCAGCAGTTATAACTCACGCTACAATGAGCAGTTCTTC. It translates to CASSYNSRYNEQFF.

The chain combines TRBV5-4 with TRBJ2-7, with D possibly being TRBD1 (7 bases). Germline V CDR1 and CDR2: SGHNT, YYREEE (reference sequence). Trimming pared 2 bases from V and 4 bases from J, leaving 19 bases between. CDR3 length: 16 amino acids. The CDR3 here is CASSFGVNPGGYEQYF. CDR3 nucleotides: TGTGCCAGCAGCTTTGGTGTAAACCCAGGGGGGTACGAGCAGTACTTC.

The chain is built from TRBV9 and TRBJ2-7; 9 bases map to TRBD2. The germline V gene has CDR1 SGDLS and CDR2 YYNGEE. The CDR3 is made up of 16 amino acids. Germline trimming cut 0 bases from V and 3 bases from J; bases unmatched to any gene: 7. CDR3 residues: CASSVDAAGGFYEQYF. In DNA form, the CDR3 reads TGTGCCAGCAGCGTAGATGCAGCGGGGGGATTCTACGAGCAGTACTTC.

The rearrangement uses TRBV18 and TRBJ1-4; D remains ambiguous. With 4 bases removed from V and 0 bases from J, the gap between germline ends came to 9 bases. This CDR3 is built from 15 residues. Per germline, CDR1 KGHSH and CDR2 LQKENI. The CDR3 sequence is CASSLTPATNEKLFF. The CDR3 region has the DNA TGTGCCAGCTCACTGACACCGGCAACTAATGAAAAACTGTTTTTT.

In this sample, this clone turned up once. J is TRBJ2-2 and V is TRBV7-3; 10 bases line up with TRBD1. The CDR3 has 16 residues. The junction had 5 bases not matched to a gene; V was cut back by 5 bases and J by 2 bases. From germline, CDR1 is SGHTA and CDR2 FQGTGA. CDR3 protein: CASSQTGGSNTGELFF. In DNA, the CDR3 is TGTGCCAGCAGCCAGACAGGGGGCAGCAACACCGGGGAGCTGTTTTTT.

The V gene is TRBV18, the J gene TRBJ2-1; TRBD2 might be the D (6 bases). Trimming removed 3 bases at V and 0 bases at J, with 12 bases between. Per germline, CDR1 KGHSH and CDR2 LQKENI. The CDR3 is 16 residues long. The CDR3 DNA is TGTGCCAGCTCACCGACTAGACCTCCCTCCTACAATGAGCAGTTCTTC. As protein: CASSPTRPPSYNEQFF. The entire variable domain, with the rest obtained from reference TRBV18 and TRBJ2-1, is as follows: NAGVMQNPRHLVRRRGQEARLRCSPMKGHSHVYWYRQLPEEGLKFMVYLQKENIIDESGMPKERFSAEFPKEGPSILRIQQVVRGDSAAYFCASSPTRPPSYNEQFFGPGTRLTVL.

The rearrangement links TRBV27 to TRBJ1-5; D gene unclear. V lost 6 bases, J lost 8 bases, and 11 bases lay in between. Germline CDR1 reads MNHEY; CDR2 reads SMNVEV (reference sequence). This CDR3 comprises 12 residues. The CDR3 DNA follows: TGTGCCAGCAGCAATACGAGAGAGCCCCAGCATTTT. Its protein is CASSNTREPQHF.

This chain links TRBV11-3 with TRBJ2-5, with D unclear. CDR1 and CDR2 from the germline V gene are SGHNT and YENEEA. This CDR3 comprises 12 residues. Trimming removed 4 bases at V and 0 bases at J, with 3 bases between. The CDR3 sequence is CASSSNQETQYF. The CDR3 DNA reads TGTGCCAGCAGCTCCAACCAAGAGACCCAGTACTTC.

The chain recombines TRBV4-2 with TRBJ2-1; 10 nucleotides align to TRBD2. Per the germline V gene, CDR1 is LGHNA and CDR2 is YNFKEQ. CDR3 length: 15 amino acids. The V and J ends lost 0 bases and 8 bases, in that order; junction bases with no gene match: 4. For the CDR3, the DNA is TGTGCCAGCAGCCAAGATCCTAGCGGGAGCGATGAGCAGTTCTTC. Amino acid sequence: CASSQDPSGSDEQFF.

There are a few counts of this clone. This chain links TRBV30 with TRBJ2-7; TRBD2 agrees at 13 bases. CDR3 size: 18 residues. Trimming took 2 bases from V and 1 from J; bases not matched to a gene: 11. Germline V gene lookup returns CDR1 GTSNPN and CDR2 SVGIG (reference sequence). The CDR3 protein is CAWSYTGLAGVFSYEQYF. CDR3 DNA sequence: TGTGCCTGGAGTTATACAGGACTAGCGGGAGTCTTTTCCTACGAGCAGTACTTC.

The V gene is TRBV9, the J gene TRBJ2-2, with 10 bases matching TRBD2. Germline assignment: CDR1 SGDLS and CDR2 YYNGEE. The CDR3 has 16 amino acids. Germline trimming cut 4 bases from V and 6 bases from J; bases unmatched to any gene: 9. The CDR3 protein is CASSKTGTSVAGELFF. The CDR3 DNA reads TGTGCCAGCAGCAAAACCGGGACTAGCGTGGCCGGGGAGCTGTTTTTT.

The CDR3 coding sequence is TGTGCCAGCAGCTTGGGCAGCTCTGGAAACACCATATATTTT. Translated: CASSLGSSGNTIYF. This sequence joins TRBV5-4 and TRBJ1-3; the D is unclear. Trimming cost V 0 bases and J 0 bases, with 4 bases left between them. In germline, CDR1 is SGHNT, CDR2 YYREEE (reference sequence). The CDR3 is 14 amino acids.

The chain couples TRBV11-2 to TRBJ1-2; D may be TRBD1 (5 bases). Between the trimmed V and J ends, which lost 1 base and 8 bases, there was a span of 11 bases. The CDR3 covers 13 residues. Germline V lookup: CDR1 SGHAT, CDR2 FQNNGV. CDR3 bases: TGTGCCAGCAGCTTAGTAGGGGAACCGGGCTACACCTTC. It translates to CASSLVGEPGYTF.

The chain employs TRBV7-6 and TRBJ1-1; D may be TRBD1 (5 bases). Germline V gene sequence: CDR1 SGHVS, CDR2 FNYEAQ. V was clipped by 2 bases and J by 0 bases, with 7 bases between them. The CDR3 is made up of 14 amino acids. CDR3 nucleotides: TGTGCCAGCAGCTTACAGGGTTTGAACACTGAAGCTTTCTTT. The encoded protein is CASSLQGLNTEAFF.

The chain joins TRBV5-4 to TRBJ2-7; 8 bases are a match to TRBD1. Germline loops: CDR1 SGHNT, CDR2 YYREEE (reference sequence). The J segment lost 2 bases and the V segment lost 1 base, leaving 2 bases of the junction unmatched. The CDR3 has 14 residues. In DNA form, the CDR3 reads TGTGCCAGCAGCTTGTGGACAGGGCCCTACGAGCAGTACTTC. Amino acids: CASSLWTGPYEQYF. Full variable domain (remainder filled in from reference TRBV5-4 and TRBJ2-7): ETGVTQSPTHLIKTRGQQVTLRCSSQSGHNTVSWYQQALGQGPQFIFQYYREEENGRGNFPPRFSGLQFPNYSSELNVNALELDDSALYLCASSLWTGPYEQYFGPGTRLTVT.

V is TRBV5-1 and J is TRBJ1-3; 7 bases are shared with TRBD1. CDR1 is SGHRS, CDR2 YFSETQ, per germline. CDR3 length: 16 amino acids. The V gene end was trimmed by 4 bases and the J gene end by 0 bases; junction bases not matched to a gene: 7. The DNA of the CDR3 is TGCGCCAGCAGCAGCAAGACAGGGTACTCTGGAAACACCATATATTTT. It yields the protein CASSSKTGYSGNTIYF.

V gene TRBV2 combines with J gene TRBJ1-4; D unresolved. Trimming removed 7 bases at V and 5 bases at J, with 20 bases between. CDR3 length: 16 residues. Looked up from germline, CDR1 is SNHLY and CDR2 is FYNNEI. Here the CDR3 reads CASTGIRTRGNEKLFF. The DNA of the CDR3 is TGTGCCAGCACAGGCATCCGGACTCGGGGAAATGAAAAACTGTTTTTT.

The chain has TRBV21-1 and TRBJ2-7; whether TRBD1, the table's D call, matches the DNA was not checked. TRBV21-1 is a pseudogene. The CDR3 runs 15 residues. In DNA form, the CDR3 reads TGTGCCAGCAGGGCTTGGCGGCAGGGGGCATACGAGCAGTACTTC. This gives the protein CASRAWRQGAYEQYF.

This rearrangement joins TRBV28 to TRBJ2-5, with TRBD1 identical over 7 bases. After removal of 4 bases from V and 5 bases from J, the junction contained 10 bases not matched to a gene. The CDR3 loop spans 15 amino acids. The germline CDR1 and CDR2 sequences are MDHEN and SYDVKM. Here the CDR3 reads CASSSRQGEVETQYF. The CDR3 DNA reads as TGTGCCAGCAGTTCACGACAGGGAGAGGTGGAGACCCAGTACTTC.

The J gene is TRBJ1-2, the V gene TRBV4-2, with 8 bases identical to TRBD1. This CDR3 comprises 15 residues. Germline CDR1 is LGHNA and CDR2 is YNFKEQ. V shed 0 bases, J shed 6 bases, and the junction held 6 bases outside the gene matches. Here the CDR3 DNA reads TGTGCCAGCAGCCAAGAGGCCAGGGGGCGGGATGGCTACACCTTC. Translated, it gives CASSQEARGRDGYTF.

The J gene is TRBJ1-1, the V gene TRBV9; TRBD1 is a possible D gene (5 bases). The V and J ends lost 0 bases and 2 bases respectively, with 11 bases between them. The CDR3 runs to 15 residues. Germline-derived CDR1 and CDR2 are SGDLS and YYNGEE. The CDR3 here is CASSVGEGQNTEAFF. The CDR3, as DNA: TGTGCCAGCAGCGTAGGGGAGGGGCAAAACACTGAAGCTTTCTTT.

CDR3 in amino acids: CASSLRQNSYGYTF. The CDR3 DNA reads as TGTGCCAGCAGCCTGCGACAGAACAGCTATGGCTACACCTTC. This rearrangement joins TRBV7-6 to TRBJ1-2; tentatively, D is TRBD1 (5 bases). This CDR3 contains 14 residues. Per germline, CDR1 SGHVS and CDR2 FNYEAQ. Trimming cost V 5 bases and J 4 bases, with 14 bases left between them.

The chain uses TRBV6-5 and TRBJ2-3; 10 bases are shared with TRBD1. Germline V gene lookup returns CDR1 MNHEY and CDR2 SVGAGI. V gave up 4 bases and J gave up 4 bases; unmatched junction bases: 2. This CDR3 is 14 amino acids long. This chain's CDR3 is CASSWDRGADTQYF. In DNA, the CDR3 is TGTGCCAGCAGTTGGGACAGGGGTGCAGATACGCAGTATTTT.

The CDR3 DNA reads as TGTGCCAGCAGCCAAAACCTAGCGGGGGAAACAGATACGCAGTATTTT. This sequence encodes CASSQNLAGETDTQYF. V usage is TRBV4-2 and J usage is TRBJ2-3; 10 bases align to TRBD2. The CDR3 has 16 residues. The germline V gene encodes CDR1 LGHNA and CDR2 YNFKEQ. V lost 2 bases and J lost 3; bases outside the gene matches: 5.

V and J are TRBV11-2 and TRBJ2-3; 12 positions match TRBD2. The CDR3 consists of 17 residues. V dropped 5 bases and J dropped 3; count of bases not matched to a gene: 9. Germline lookup yields CDR1 SGHAT and CDR2 FQNNGV. Here the CDR3 DNA reads TGTGCCAGCAGCCTGGGACTAGCGGGCGCGGGGACAGATACGCAGTATTTT. It is translated as CASSLGLAGAGTDTQYF.

This rearrangement joins TRBV7-2 to TRBJ2-1, with 8 bases identical to TRBD2. V dropped 0 bases and J dropped 5; count of bases not matched to a gene: 15. Germline-derived CDR1 and CDR2 are SGHTA and FQGNSA. The CDR3 spans 19 residues. CDR3 sequence reads: CASSLALLLASGFNNEQFF. The CDR3 nucleotides are TGTGCCAGCAGCTTAGCCCTCCTATTGGCTAGCGGGTTTAACAATGAGCAGTTCTTC.